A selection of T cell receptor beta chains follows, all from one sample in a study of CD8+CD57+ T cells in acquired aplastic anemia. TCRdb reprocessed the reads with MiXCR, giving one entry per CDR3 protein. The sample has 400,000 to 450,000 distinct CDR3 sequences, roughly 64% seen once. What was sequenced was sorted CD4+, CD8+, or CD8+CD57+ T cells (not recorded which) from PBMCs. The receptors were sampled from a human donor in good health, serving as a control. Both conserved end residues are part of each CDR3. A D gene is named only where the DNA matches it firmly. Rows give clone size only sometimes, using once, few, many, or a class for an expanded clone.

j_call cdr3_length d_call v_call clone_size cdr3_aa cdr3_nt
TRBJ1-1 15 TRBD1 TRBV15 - CATSRDLGRGTEAFF TGTGCCACCAGCAGAGATCTTGGCAGGGGGACTGAAGCTTTCTTT
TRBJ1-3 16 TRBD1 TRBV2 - CASSLGQLYSGNTIYF TGTGCCAGCAGTTTGGGACAGCTCTACTCTGGAAACACCATATATTTT
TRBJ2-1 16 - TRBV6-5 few CASTGGGRGVGNEQFF TGTGCCAGCACGGGGGGCGGACGGGGGGTAGGTAATGAGCAGTTCTTC
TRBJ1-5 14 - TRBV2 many CASGVRPQDQPQHF TGTGCCAGCGGGGTCAGGCCACAAGATCAGCCCCAGCATTTT
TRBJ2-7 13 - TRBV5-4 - CASSSTGEAEQYF TGTGCCAGCAGCTCAACAGGGGAGGCCGAGCAGTACTTC
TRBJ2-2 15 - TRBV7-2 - CASSPQTTLTGELFF TGTGCCAGCAGCCCCCAGACTACTCTCACCGGGGAGCTGTTTTTT
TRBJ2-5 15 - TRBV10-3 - CAISESIRTYEYHYF TGTGCCATCAGTGAGTCCATAAGGACCTATGAGTACCACTACTTC
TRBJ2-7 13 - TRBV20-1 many CSASPTGRVEQYF TGCAGTGCTTCACCGACAGGTAGAGTCGAGCAGTACTTC
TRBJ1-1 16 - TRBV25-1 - CACSSRFGAISTEAFF TGTGCCTGCAGCAGCAGGTTCGGGGCTATTTCCACTGAAGCTTTCTTT
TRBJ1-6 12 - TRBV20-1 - CSASNRGVRLHF TGCAGTGCTAGTAACCGGGGGGTACGTCTCCACTTT
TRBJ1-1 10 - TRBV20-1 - CSAFDTEAFF TGCAGTGCTTTCGACACTGAAGCTTTCTTT
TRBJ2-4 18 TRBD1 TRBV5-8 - CASSQPRQGLSDKNIQYF TGTGCCAGCAGCCAACCCAGACAGGGGCTTAGTGACAAAAACATTCAGTACTTC
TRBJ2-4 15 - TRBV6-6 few CASSTGPTAKNIQYF TGTGCCAGCAGTACCGGGCCGACAGCCAAAAACATTCAGTACTTC
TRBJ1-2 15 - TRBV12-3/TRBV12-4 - CASSPAAGGGVGYTF TGTGCCAGCAGTCCAGCGGCCGGGGGAGGCGTTGGCTACACCTTC
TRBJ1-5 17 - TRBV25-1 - CASSDRGRGESNQPQHF TGTGCCAGCAGTGACAGAGGAAGGGGAGAGAGCAATCAGCCCCAGCATTTT
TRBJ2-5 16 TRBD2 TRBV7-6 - CASSERSGGYTDTQYF TGTGCCAGCAGTGAACGTAGCGGGGGGTACACAGATACGCAGTACTTC
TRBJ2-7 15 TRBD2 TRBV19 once CASSIRRGLAYFGQF TGTGCCAGTAGTATACGGCGGGGGTTAGCCTACTTTGGACAATTC
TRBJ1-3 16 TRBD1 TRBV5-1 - CASSPGPGQAGNTIYF TGCGCCAGCAGCCCAGGTCCGGGACAGGCTGGAAACACCATATATTTT
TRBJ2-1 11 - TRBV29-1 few CSVASSEEQFF TGCAGCGTTGCTTCTAGCGAGGAGCAGTTCTTC
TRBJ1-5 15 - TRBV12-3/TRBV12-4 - CASSLDNGSNQPQHF TGTGCCAGCAGCCTGGACAACGGAAGCAATCAGCCCCAGCATTTT
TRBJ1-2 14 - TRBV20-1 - CSAPGGTADDGYTF TGCAGTGCCCCGGGAGGAACAGCTGACGATGGCTACACCTTC
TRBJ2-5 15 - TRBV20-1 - CSASRATMGEETQYF TGCAGTGCTAGCAGGGCGACTATGGGGGAAGAGACCCAGTACTTC
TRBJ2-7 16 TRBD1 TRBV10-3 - CAISEPGQGVPYEQYF TGTGCCATCAGTGAGCCTGGACAGGGGGTTCCCTACGAGCAGTACTTC
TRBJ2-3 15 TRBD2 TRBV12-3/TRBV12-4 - CASRNRLAGGPSQYF TGTGCCAGCAGAAATCGGCTAGCGGGGGGCCCTAGTCAGTATTTT
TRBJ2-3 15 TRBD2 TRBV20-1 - CSAGERGGVTDTQCF TGCAGTGCGGGAGAACGGGGGGGCGTGACAGATACGCAGTGTTTT